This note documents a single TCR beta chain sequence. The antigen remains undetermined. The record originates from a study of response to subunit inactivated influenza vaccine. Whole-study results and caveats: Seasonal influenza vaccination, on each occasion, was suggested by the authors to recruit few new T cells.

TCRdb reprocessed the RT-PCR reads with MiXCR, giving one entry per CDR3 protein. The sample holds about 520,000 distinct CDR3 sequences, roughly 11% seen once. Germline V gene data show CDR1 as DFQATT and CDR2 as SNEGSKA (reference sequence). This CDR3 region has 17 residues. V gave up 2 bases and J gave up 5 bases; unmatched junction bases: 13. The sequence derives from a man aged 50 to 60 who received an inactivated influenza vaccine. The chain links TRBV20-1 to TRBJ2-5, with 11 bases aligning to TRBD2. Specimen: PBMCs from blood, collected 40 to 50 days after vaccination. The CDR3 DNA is TGCAGTGCTAGACCCTACAGAATAGCGGGGGGGGATGAGACCCAGTACTTC. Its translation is CSARPYRIAGGDETQYF.